This T cell receptor (beta chain) appears in the sequencing data of a study of beta chain features in type 1 diabetes. CDR1 is MDHEN, CDR2 SYDVKM, per germline. The V gene end was trimmed by 4 bases and the J gene end by 4 bases; junction bases not matched to a gene: 12. The CDR3 runs 18 residues. The entirety of the isolated RNA underwent reverse transcription, so expressed TCRB transcripts were sequenced. Profiled with immunoSEQ multiplex PCR; TCRdb holds only in-frame clones, not every one. The sample yields roughly 150,000 clones, 11% seen once. The chain has TRBV28 and TRBJ2-1; 11 nucleotides line up with TRBD2. Input material: central memory CD4+ T cells from blood. The clonotype comes from a man aged 18-30 years in good health. The CDR3 here is CASSSPYSGRANYNEQFF. CDR3 DNA: TGTGCCAGCAGTTCTCCGTATAGCGGGAGGGCTAATTACAATGAGCAGTTCTTC. The full variable domain, with the rest looked up from reference TRBV28 and TRBJ2-1, is DVKVTQSSRYLVKRTGEKVFLECVQDMDHENMFWYRQDPGLGLRLIYFSYDVKMKEKGDIPEGYSVSREKKERFSLILESASTNQTSMYLCASSSPYSGRANYNEQFFGPGTRLTVL.